The rows below give T cell receptor beta chains drawn from one sample of a study of cytomegalovirus exposure and HLA in healthy donors. The method was immunoSEQ multiplex PCR; TCRdb's version includes in-frame clones alone and lacks a portion of them. This table has under 200,000 clones, about 70% appearing once. The specimen sequenced was PBMCs. The receptors originated from a woman aged 40 to 50 in good health and CMV-seropositive. Both conserved end residues are part of each CDR3. A D gene is named only where the DNA matches it firmly. The listing skips clone size in some rows; elsewhere it reads once, few, many or a size class.

cdr3_aa | cdr3_nt | j_call | clone_size | v_call | d_call
CASSRGGLGYGYTF | TGCGCCAGCAGCCGCGGGGGACTTGGCTATGGCTACACCTTC | TRBJ1-2 | NA | TRBV4-1 | NA
CASSPPWTGGTEAFF | TGTGCCAGCAGTCCTCCCTGGACAGGTGGAACTGAAGCTTTCTTT | TRBJ1-1 | NA | TRBV2 | TRBD1
CASSQGQGGDTIYF | TGCGCCAGCAGCCAGGGACAGGGCGGGGACACCATATATTTT | TRBJ1-3 | NA | TRBV4-3 | TRBD1
CASSLSSYNEQFF | TGTGCCAGCAGTTTGAGCTCCTACAATGAGCAGTTCTTC | TRBJ2-1 | NA | TRBV27 | NA
CASSVGVGAGFSTDTQYF | TGTGCCAGCAGCGTAGGAGTCGGAGCGGGGTTTAGCACAGATACGCAGTATTTT | TRBJ2-3 | NA | TRBV9 | TRBD2
CASSRPLGTDTDTQYF | TGCGCCAGCAGCCGTCCACTAGGGACTGACACAGATACGCAGTATTTT | TRBJ2-3 | NA | TRBV4-1 | NA
CSALGRVRTSTDTQYF | TGCAGCGCCCTGGGCAGGGTAAGAACTAGCACAGATACGCAGTATTTT | TRBJ2-3 | NA | TRBV29-1 | NA
CASSLLGRDSNTEAFF | TGTGCCAGCAGCTTATTGGGTCGGGACAGCAACACTGAAGCTTTCTTT | TRBJ1-1 | NA | TRBV7-2 | TRBD1
CASSQVEGENEKLFF | TGCGCCAGCAGCCAAGTCGAGGGGGAGAATGAAAAACTGTTTTTT | TRBJ1-4 | once | TRBV4-1 | NA
CASMRGSVTGELFF | TGTGCCAGCATGCGGGGGAGCGTCACCGGGGAGCTGTTTTTT | TRBJ2-2 | NA | TRBV2 | TRBD2
CATSRDYRRGLNYGYTF | TGTGCCACCAGCAGAGATTATCGGCGGGGGTTGAACTATGGCTACACCTTC | TRBJ1-2 | NA | TRBV15 | NA
CASSSQAGANNEQFF | TGTGCCAGCAGTTCCCAAGCGGGGGCCAACAATGAGCAGTTCTTC | TRBJ2-1 | NA | TRBV6-5 | TRBD2
CASSLEPSENTGELFF | TGTGCCAGCAGCTTGGAACCTAGCGAGAACACCGGGGAGCTGTTTTTT | TRBJ2-2 | few | TRBV5-4 | NA
CASTKTGTSGSYEQYF | TGTGCCAGCACCAAAACCGGGACTAGCGGATCCTACGAGCAGTACTTC | TRBJ2-7 | once | TRBV6-6 | TRBD2
CASSLQGIGQPQHF | TGTGCCAGCAGCTTACAGGGAATCGGTCAGCCCCAGCATTTT | TRBJ1-5 | NA | TRBV11-3 | NA
CASRPQSGTPDYGYTF | TGTGCAAGTCGCCCGCAATCCGGGACACCTGACTATGGCTACACCTTC | TRBJ1-2 | NA | TRBV12-2 | NA
CASRSSGTGAYGYTF | TGTGCCAGTAGGAGTTCCGGGACAGGGGCGTATGGCTACACCTTC | TRBJ1-2 | few | TRBV19 | TRBD1
CARALLEAYGYTF | TGTGCCAGGGCCCTACTTGAGGCCTATGGCTACACCTTC | TRBJ1-2 | NA | TRBV7-3 | NA
CASSPPGFGANVLTF | TGCGCCAGCAGCCCCCCGGGGTTTGGGGCCAACGTCCTGACTTTC | TRBJ2-6 | NA | TRBV5-1 | NA
CSVRMNTEAFF | TGCAGCGTCAGAATGAACACTGAAGCTTTCTTT | TRBJ1-1 | NA | TRBV20-1 | NA
CASSFASGGPPSLGTQYF | TGTGCCAGCAGCTTCGCCAGCGGGGGGCCTCCCTCCCTGGGTACGCAGTATTTT | TRBJ2-3 | NA | TRBV7-2 | TRBD2
CASSFMGRAGPQHF | TGTGCCAGCAGTTTTATGGGGAGGGCTGGGCCCCAGCATTTT | TRBJ1-5 | NA | TRBV27 | NA
CASRIPGAYEQYF | TGTGCCAGCAGGATCCCAGGGGCCTACGAGCAGTACTTC | TRBJ2-7 | few | TRBV11-2 | NA
CASSPGWVVRANYGYTF | TGTGCCAGCAGCCCGGGGTGGGTGGTGCGGGCGAACTATGGCTACACCTTC | TRBJ1-2 | NA | TRBV5-6 | NA
CASSTSLNTEAFF | TGTGCCAGTAGTACCTCGTTGAACACTGAAGCTTTCTTT | TRBJ1-1 | few | TRBV19 | NA
CASSVGGGTREKLFF | TGTGCCAGCAGCGTAGGGGGGGGGACACGGGAAAAACTGTTTTTT | TRBJ1-4 | NA | TRBV9 | NA
CASSLNSGMGTDTQYF | TGTGCCAGCAGCTTAAACTCGGGTATGGGCACAGATACGCAGTATTTT | TRBJ2-3 | NA | TRBV7-3 | NA
CASSQSRALYPGANVLTF | TGCGCCAGCAGCCAATCCAGGGCTCTCTATCCTGGGGCCAACGTCCTGACTTTC | TRBJ2-6 | NA | TRBV4-1 | NA
CASSYNREAFF | TGCGCCAGCAGCTACAACAGGGAAGCTTTCTTT | TRBJ1-1 | NA | TRBV5-1 | NA
CASSLRTEAFF | TGTGCCAGTAGTCTCCGTACTGAAGCTTTCTTT | TRBJ1-1 | NA | TRBV19 | NA
CASSIVRVRPGQDNTEAFF | TGTGCCAGTAGTATAGTAAGGGTCCGGCCGGGACAGGATAACACTGAAGCTTTCTTT | TRBJ1-1 | NA | TRBV19 | TRBD1
CASSRFTGTSGYEQYF | TGTGCCAGCAGCCGATTTACCGGGACTAGCGGTTACGAGCAGTACTTC | TRBJ2-7 | few | TRBV5-6 | TRBD2
CSVTSGRGSTDTQYF | TGCAGCGTGACTAGCGGGAGGGGTAGCACAGATACGCAGTATTTT | TRBJ2-3 | NA | TRBV29-1 | TRBD2
CASSQKSNYEQYF | TGTGCCAGCAGCCAAAAATCGAACTACGAGCAGTACTTC | TRBJ2-7 | NA | TRBV5-4 | NA
CASSLRGGAGAGYTF | TGTGCCAGCAGCCTCCGTGGTGGAGCCGGAGCCGGCTACACCTTC | TRBJ1-2 | once | TRBV7-9 | NA
CASSPDSRDRAGTDTQYF | TGTGCCAGCAGCCCAGATTCCCGGGACAGGGCAGGCACAGATACGCAGTATTTT | TRBJ2-3 | NA | TRBV7-2 | TRBD1
CASSFGDGSDYNEKLFF | TGCGCCAGCAGCTTCGGTGACGGGTCGGACTATAATGAAAAACTGTTTTTT | TRBJ1-4 | few | TRBV5-1 | NA
CASSPDPGTTNTGELFF | TGTGCCAGCAGCCCCGACCCCGGGACTACCAACACCGGGGAGCTGTTTTTT | TRBJ2-2 | few | TRBV7-8 | TRBD2
CASVSDGSEQYF | TGTGCCAGCGTAAGTGACGGGTCCGAGCAGTACTTC | TRBJ2-7 | NA | TRBV5-4 | NA
CASTNGASGQYF | TGTGCCAGCACCAACGGTGCTAGCGGACAGTACTTC | TRBJ2-7 | NA | TRBV7-2 | TRBD2
CASSFGGAPGNTIYF | TGTGCCAGCAGCTTTGGGGGGGCGCCTGGAAACACCATATATTTT | TRBJ1-3 | NA | TRBV5-6 | NA
CASSVTGSYGYTF | TGTGCCAGCAGCGTGACAGGATCCTATGGCTACACCTTC | TRBJ1-2 | few | TRBV5-6 | NA
CASSFAGTSGADTQYF | TGTGCCAGCAGTTTCGCCGGGACTAGCGGGGCGGATACGCAGTATTTT | TRBJ2-3 | NA | TRBV6-5 | TRBD2
CASSLGDRSYEQYF | TGTGCCAGCAGCTTAGGGGACAGGTCCTACGAGCAGTACTTC | TRBJ2-7 | NA | TRBV11-3 | TRBD1
CASSPDWNTGELFF | TGCGCCAGCAGCCCGGACTGGAACACCGGGGAGCTGTTTTTT | TRBJ2-2 | NA | TRBV5-1 | NA
CASSPRTGTDYGYPF | TGTGCCAGCAGCCCTCGTACCGGGACGGACTATGGCTACCCCTTC | TRBJ1-2 | NA | TRBV7-2 | NA
CASSLDQGLGYTF | TGTGCCAGCAGCTTAGATCAGGGATTAGGCTACACCTTC | TRBJ1-2 | NA | TRBV11-2 | NA
CASSEAAGDNSPLHF | TGTGCCAGCAGTGAAGCGGCAGGGGATAATTCACCCCTCCACTTT | TRBJ1-6 | once | TRBV6-1 | NA
CASSMGGGTYEQYF | TGTGCCAGTAGTATGGGCGGGGGTACCTACGAGCAGTACTTC | TRBJ2-7 | NA | TRBV19 | TRBD2
CASSSSRGQMNTEAFF | TGCGCCAGCAGCTCTTCAAGGGGACAAATGAACACTGAAGCTTTCTTT | TRBJ1-1 | NA | TRBV4-1 | NA
CASSSASGRVEQFF | TGTGCCAGCAGCTCGGCTAGCGGGAGGGTAGAGCAGTTCTTC | TRBJ2-1 | NA | TRBV7-2 | TRBD2
CASSQDSGGRAKEQYF | TGTGCCAGCAGCCAAGATTCTGGCGGGAGGGCCAAAGAGCAGTACTTC | TRBJ2-7 | NA | TRBV4-2 | TRBD2
CASSGLAETYEQYF | TGTGCCAGCAGCGGACTAGCGGAGACGTACGAGCAGTACTTC | TRBJ2-7 | NA | TRBV27 | TRBD2
CASSHLAGGYEQYF | TGTGCCAGCAGTCATCTAGCGGGGGGTTACGAGCAGTACTTC | TRBJ2-7 | NA | TRBV27 | TRBD2
CASSPLESGTGGSEQYF | TGTGCCAGCTCACCCTTAGAATCCGGGACAGGGGGTTCCGAGCAGTACTTC | TRBJ2-7 | NA | TRBV18 | TRBD1